This section outlines one T cell receptor (beta chain) sequence together with its context. CDR1 and CDR2 from the germline V gene are GTSNPN and SVGIG (reference sequence). The CDR3 extends over 24 amino acids. Trimming cost V 5 bases and J 0 bases; bases outside gene matches: 29. Repertoires were generated with immunoSEQ multiplex PCR, while TCRdb's copy carries only in-frame clones and drops some. This repertoire shows about 77,000 clones, under 95% found once; its top ten account for about a sixth. This sample is drawn from a study of blood T cell repertoires in COVID-19. Study overall: COVID-19 samples collected from the United States, Italy and Spain covered acute and convalescent phases. Nucleic acid was either cDNA or gDNA, and it came from T cells, B-cell-depleted T cells, or PBMCs.

The V call is TRBV30, the J call TRBJ1-6; 9 bases are a match to TRBD1. The sequence came from a woman aged 80 or older with active or convalescent COVID-19. Material for sequencing was peripheral blood. CDR3 nucleotides: TGTGCCTGGCCGGGGAAGGGACAGGGACTGATCGCATCACGGGGAACCTCCTATAATTCACCCCTCCACTTT. Amino acids: CAWPGKGQGLIASRGTSYNSPLHF.